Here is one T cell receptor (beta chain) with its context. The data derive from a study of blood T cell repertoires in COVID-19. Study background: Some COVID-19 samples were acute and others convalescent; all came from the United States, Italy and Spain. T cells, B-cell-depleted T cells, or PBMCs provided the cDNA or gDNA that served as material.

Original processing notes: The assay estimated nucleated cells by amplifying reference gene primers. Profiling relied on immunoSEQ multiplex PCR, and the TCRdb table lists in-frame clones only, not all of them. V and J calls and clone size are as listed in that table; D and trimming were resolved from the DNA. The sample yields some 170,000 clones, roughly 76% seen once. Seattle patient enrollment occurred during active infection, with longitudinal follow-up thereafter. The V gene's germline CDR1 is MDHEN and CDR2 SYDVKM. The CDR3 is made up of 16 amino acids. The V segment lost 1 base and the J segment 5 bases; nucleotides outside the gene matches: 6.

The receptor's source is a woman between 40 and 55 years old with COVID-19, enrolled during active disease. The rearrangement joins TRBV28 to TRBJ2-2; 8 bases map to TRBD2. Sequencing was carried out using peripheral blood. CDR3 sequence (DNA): TGTGCCAGCAGTTTATCCGGGAGGGCCGAAACCGGGGAGCTGTTTTTT. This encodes CASSLSGRAETGELFF. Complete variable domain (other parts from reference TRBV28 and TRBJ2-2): DVKVTQSSRYLVKRTGEKVFLECVQDMDHENMFWYRQDPGLGLRLIYFSYDVKMKEKGDIPEGYSVSREKKERFSLILESASTNQTSMYLCASSLSGRAETGELFFGEGSRLTVL.